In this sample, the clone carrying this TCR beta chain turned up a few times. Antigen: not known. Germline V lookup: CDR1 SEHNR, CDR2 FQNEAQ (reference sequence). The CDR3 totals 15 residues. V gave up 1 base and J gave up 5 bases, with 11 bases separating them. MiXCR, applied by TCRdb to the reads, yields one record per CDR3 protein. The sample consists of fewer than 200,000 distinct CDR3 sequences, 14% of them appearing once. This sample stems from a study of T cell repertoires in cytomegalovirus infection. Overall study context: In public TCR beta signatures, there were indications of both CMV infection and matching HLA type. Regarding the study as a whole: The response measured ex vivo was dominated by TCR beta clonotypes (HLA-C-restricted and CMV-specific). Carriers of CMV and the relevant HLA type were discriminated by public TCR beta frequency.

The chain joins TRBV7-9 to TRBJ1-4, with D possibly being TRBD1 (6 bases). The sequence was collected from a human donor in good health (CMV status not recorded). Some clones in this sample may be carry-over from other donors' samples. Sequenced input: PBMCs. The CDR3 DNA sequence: TGTGCCAGCAGCTTAGTAAGAGGACAGAATGAAAAACTGTTTTTT. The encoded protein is CASSLVRGQNEKLFF.